These 18 T cell receptor beta chains were sequenced from one sample in a study of T cell responses to AZD1222 COVID-19 vaccine. Data came from immunoSEQ multiplex PCR; TCRdb stores just in-frame clones and leaves some out. The sample has 200,000 or so clones; 92% are singletons. This specimen was peripheral blood, taken on day 0 of AZD1222 vaccination. All receptors derive from an adult in good health.

This chain links TRBV13 with TRBJ2-1; maybe TRBD2 (7 bases). From germline, CDR1 is PRHDT and CDR2 FYEKMQ (reference sequence). The CDR3 sequence is 18 residues long. V was trimmed by 5 bases and J by 0 bases, leaving 20 bases between them. The CDR3, as DNA: TGTGCCAGCAGCCCCTTGTCGGCGGGGGCAAGCTCCTACAATGAGCAGTTCTTC. Amino acids: CASSPLSAGASSYNEQFF.

This chain links TRBV6-5 with TRBJ1-5; tentatively, D is TRBD1 (6 bases). CDR1 and CDR2 from the germline V gene are MNHEY and SVGAGI. This CDR3 is built from 15 residues. The V gene lost 10 bases and the J gene lost 0 bases, with 16 bases spanning the gap. DNA for the CDR3: TGTGCCACTTCTAGGGCAGGGGATAGCAATCAGCCCCAGCATTTT. It codes for CATSRAGDSNQPQHF.

This clone was detected once. The V gene is TRBV9, the J gene TRBJ1-1, with D perhaps matching TRBD1 (5 bases). V was cut by 3 bases and J by 5 bases, with 17 bases left in between. The CDR3 is 15 amino acids. Germline lookup yields CDR1 SGDLS and CDR2 YYNGEE. The CDR3 nucleotides are TGTGCCAGCAGCGCCCAGTCCGGTGGGGGGACTGAAGCTTTCTTT. Protein product: CASSAQSGGGTEAFF.

This chain connects TRBV28 to TRBJ2-2; 7 nucleotides line up with TRBD1. J lost 4 bases, V lost 2 bases, and 7 bases had no gene match. Germline assignment: CDR1 MDHEN and CDR2 SYDVKM. This CDR3 has 16 residues. The CDR3 spells CASSLGFNRGTGELFF. DNA for the CDR3: TGTGCCAGCAGTTTAGGTTTTAACAGGGGCACCGGGGAGCTGTTTTTT.

The chain is built from TRBV14 and TRBJ2-1; D not certain. CDR1 is SGHDN and CDR2 is FVKESK in the germline V gene. This CDR3 has 12 amino acids. Trimming pared 4 bases from V and 8 bases from J, leaving 9 bases between. The CDR3, as DNA: TGTGCCAGCAGCCCCAGTGACTATGAGCAGTTCTTC. Amino acid sequence: CASSPSDYEQFF.

V is TRBV3-1 (or the pseudogene TRBV3-2) and J is TRBJ2-3; D gene unclear. The CDR3 sequence is 15 residues long. With 4 bases removed from V and 0 bases from J, the gap between germline ends came to 11 bases. In germline, CDR1 is LGHDT, CDR2 YNNKEL (reference sequence). The CDR3 nucleotides are TGTGCCAGCAGCCGAGGCAGCACTAGCACAGATACGCAGTATTTT. It yields the protein CASSRGSTSTDTQYF.

The chain links TRBV3-1 (or the pseudogene TRBV3-2) to TRBJ1-6; D is ambiguous. Germline assignment: CDR1 LGHDT and CDR2 YNNKEL (reference sequence). The ends were cut back, 0 bases at V and 9 bases at J, with 12 bases in the middle. The CDR3 is 15 residues long. The CDR3 protein is CASSQDGSSGSPLHF. The CDR3 nucleotides are TGTGCCAGCAGCCAAGACGGATCCTCGGGTTCACCCCTCCACTTT.

The chain employs TRBV7-2 and TRBJ1-2; D not resolved. This CDR3 has 16 amino acids. Germline V gene lookup returns CDR1 SGHTA and CDR2 FQGNSA. The V and J ends lost 0 bases and 8 bases respectively, with 19 bases between them. The CDR3 sequence is CASSLAQTAASGGYTF. As DNA, the CDR3 is TGTGCCAGCAGCTTAGCGCAAACCGCCGCCAGCGGGGGCTACACCTTC.

The chain carries TRBV7-2 and TRBJ1-3; D not resolved. Germline assignment: CDR1 SGHTA and CDR2 FQGNSA. The CDR3 has 14 residues. Trimming shortened V by 3 bases and J by 4 bases, and 10 bases separated the two germline ends. Written as DNA, the CDR3 is TGTGCCAGCAGCTTTCTGGGTCCGGGAAACACCATATATTTT. Translated, it gives CASSFLGPGNTIYF.

The CDR3 bases are TGTGCCAGCAGCGCTCCGGCTCAGGAAGCTTTCTTT. Translation: CASSAPAQEAFF. V and J are TRBV6-5 and TRBJ1-1; no firm D call. CDR3 length: 12 amino acids. Germline V gene sequence: CDR1 MNHEY, CDR2 SVGAGI. Trimming left V 6 bases short and J 8 bases short, with 13 bases between.

V gene TRBV19 combines with J gene TRBJ1-5; no clear D. Germline V lookup: CDR1 LNHDA, CDR2 SQIVND (reference sequence). V was cut by 3 bases and J by 2 bases, with 11 bases left in between. There are 15 residues in the CDR3. DNA for the CDR3: TGTGCCAGTAGTATCGGGCTCATCGGCAATCAGCCCCAGCATTTT. It specifies CASSIGLIGNQPQHF.

V usage is TRBV6-5 and J usage is TRBJ1-2; a possible D gene is TRBD1 (5 bases). The CDR3 covers 14 residues. V lost 11 bases to trimming and J lost 4 bases, with 20 bases between them. CDR1 and CDR2 (germline): MNHEY, SVGAGI. DNA for the CDR3: TGTGCCGGGGGAAGGGGAGACCCTCCCTATGGCTACACCTTC. Its protein product is CAGGRGDPPYGYTF.

This sequence joins TRBV28 and TRBJ1-5, with TRBD1 matching 9 bases. The CDR3 loop spans 18 amino acids. Germline V gene lookup returns CDR1 MDHEN and CDR2 SYDVKM. V was clipped by 6 bases and J by 0 bases; unmatched bases: 12. For the CDR3, the DNA is TGTGCCAGCAGAACCTACAGGGGGCCGAAGGATAGCAATCAGCCCCAGCATTTT. This gives the protein CASRTYRGPKDSNQPQHF.

The chain uses TRBV10-3 and TRBJ1-3; D gene ambiguous. V was cut by 3 bases and J by 0 bases, with 9 bases left in between. Germline CDR1 and CDR2: ENHRY and SYGVKD. CDR3 length: 15 residues. CDR3 amino acids: CAISEEGFSGNTIYF. The CDR3 nucleotides are TGTGCCATCAGTGAAGAAGGATTCTCTGGAAACACCATATATTTT.

This chain links TRBV4-2 with TRBJ1-3, with TRBD1 as a possible D gene (5 bases). The CDR3 has 19 amino acids. Trimming took 2 bases from V and 0 from J, leaving 20 bases between them. Germline CDR1 and CDR2: LGHNA and YNFKEQ. In DNA, the CDR3 is TGTGCCAGCAGCCAAATTGGAGGGGAGGCGTCCTTCTCTGGAAACACCATATATTTT. Protein sequence: CASSQIGGEASFSGNTIYF.

The J gene is TRBJ1-2, the V gene TRBV27; no firm D call. This CDR3 is 18 amino acids long. Trimming stripped 5 bases from V and 8 bases from J, with 30 bases between. Germline CDR1 is MNHEY and CDR2 is SMNVEV (reference sequence). For the CDR3, the DNA is TGTGCCAGCAGTCCTCTCCGGGGTGAATCGATCAGCGTTGGGGGCTACACCTTC. Translated, it gives CASSPLRGESISVGGYTF.

For the CDR3, the DNA is TGTGCCAGCAGCCAAGATCGCCCACAGGGGATGGCGGGTTCACCCCTCCACTTT. Its translation is CASSQDRPQGMAGSPLHF. V gene TRBV4-2 combines with J gene TRBJ1-6, with 7 bases aligning to TRBD1. The germline gives CDR1 LGHNA, CDR2 YNFKEQ. The CDR3 is made up of 18 amino acids. J lost 9 bases, V lost 0 bases, and 14 bases had no gene match.

The rearrangement joins TRBV4-3 to TRBJ1-2, with D possibly being TRBD1 (5 bases). V was clipped by 0 bases and J by 5 bases, with 19 bases between them. CDR1 is LGHNA and CDR2 is YSLEER in the germline V gene. This CDR3 has 17 amino acids. This chain's CDR3 is CASSQDLQGAWRYGYTF. The CDR3 DNA reads as TGCGCCAGCAGCCAAGATCTGCAAGGGGCGTGGAGGTATGGCTACACCTTC.